This T cell receptor (beta chain) comes out of a study of graft-versus-host responses after intestinal transplantation. This table comes from immunoSEQ multiplex PCR, and its TCRdb copy is limited to in-frame clones, with some not included. The sample records about 15,000 clones, around 70% being singletons. Intraepithelial plus lamina propria lymphocytes were released by processing graft tissue. The source material was ileum tissue, sampled 14 days after transplant. The TCR comes from a human patient who received an intestinal transplant, so some T cells may come from the graft donor.

CDR3 sequence (DNA): TGTGCCAGCAGCGTCACTAGCGGGAATTACAATGAGCAGTTCTTC. Amino acids: CASSVTSGNYNEQFF. V usage is TRBV9 and J usage is TRBJ2-1, with 10 nucleotides matching TRBD2. CDR1 and CDR2 from the germline V gene are SGDLS and YYNGEE. The CDR3 consists of 15 residues. Unmatched junction bases numbered 3, after V lost 2 bases and J lost 4 bases.